A selection of T cell receptor beta chains follows, all from one sample in a study of CD8 T cells in Susac syndrome. TCRdb called the immunoSEQ multiplex PCR reads again in MiXCR, with one record for every CDR3 protein. This table holds about 120,000 distinct CDR3 sequences, roughly 94% found once. The source material was CD4+ T cells from PBMCs. The receptors shown here come from a human donor in good health. Each CDR3 is given with its conserved first and last residue. The order of the fields is CDR3 protein, CDR3 DNA, V gene, D gene, J gene, clone size. A D gene is named only where the DNA matches it firmly. Not every row has a clone size; where given, it reads once, few, many or a size class.

CDR3: CASSPRSEREGRISYNEQFF; DNA: TGTGCCAGCAGCCCACGGTCCGAGCGGGAGGGCCGGATATCCTACAATGAGCAGTTCTTC; V: TRBV11-1; D: TRBD2; J: TRBJ2-1; size: -
CDR3: CASSGSQGSDEQYF; DNA: TGCGCCAGCAGTGGGAGCCAAGGTAGCGACGAGCAGTACTTC; V: TRBV5-1; D: -; J: TRBJ2-7; size: -
CDR3: CASSLDLTSTEAFF; DNA: TGTGCCAGCAGCTTAGATCTCACTAGCACTGAAGCTTTCTTT; V: TRBV11-3; D: -; J: TRBJ1-1; size: -
CDR3: CASSLSNYQPQHF; DNA: TGTGCCAGCAGTTTATCTAACTATCAGCCCCAGCATTTT; V: TRBV27; D: -; J: TRBJ1-5; size: once
CDR3: CASSPVIGSGEQFF; DNA: TGTGCCAGCAGTCCCGTAATCGGTAGCGGTGAGCAGTTCTTC; V: TRBV2; D: -; J: TRBJ2-1; size: once
CDR3: CASSIGDRDYEQYF; DNA: TGTGCCAGTAGTATAGGGGACAGAGACTACGAGCAGTACTTC; V: TRBV19; D: TRBD1; J: TRBJ2-7; size: -
CDR3: CASSLDSGGFGQFF; DNA: TGTGCCAGCAGCTTAGATTCAGGGGGCTTCGGGCAGTTCTTC; V: TRBV7-9; D: TRBD1; J: TRBJ2-1; size: -
CDR3: CASTRQGAMQETQYF; DNA: TGTGCCAGCACTAGACAGGGGGCGATGCAAGAGACCCAGTACTTC; V: TRBV6-1; D: TRBD1; J: TRBJ2-5; size: -
CDR3: CSANPARQIYGYTF; DNA: TGCAGTGCTAATCCCGCACGACAGATCTATGGCTACACCTTC; V: TRBV20-1; D: -; J: TRBJ1-2; size: -
CDR3: CASSLAYTSGTSSYEQYF; DNA: TGTGCCAGCAGCTTAGCTTACACTAGCGGGACTAGCTCCTACGAGCAGTACTTC; V: TRBV7-2; D: TRBD2; J: TRBJ2-7; size: once
CDR3: CASSPLADSYNEQFF; DNA: TGTGCCAGCTCACCACTAGCGGATTCCTACAATGAGCAGTTCTTC; V: TRBV18; D: -; J: TRBJ2-1; size: -
CDR3: CSARAGETQYF; DNA: TGCAGTGCTAGAGCCGGGGAGACCCAGTACTTC; V: TRBV20-1; D: -; J: TRBJ2-5; size: -
CDR3: CASIRGGLLTDTQYF; DNA: TGTGCCAGCATCAGAGGGGGGTTACTGACAGATACGCAGTATTTT; V: TRBV7-2; D: -; J: TRBJ2-3; size: -
CDR3: CASSIGGSGIYEQYF; DNA: TGTGCCAGTAGTATAGGCGGTAGCGGGATTTACGAGCAGTACTTC; V: TRBV19; D: TRBD2; J: TRBJ2-7; size: -
CDR3: CSASWRFDYNEQFF; DNA: TGCAGTGCTAGTTGGAGGTTCGATTACAATGAGCAGTTCTTC; V: TRBV20-1; D: -; J: TRBJ2-1; size: once
CDR3: CASSLGGTGFKEQFF; DNA: TGTGCCAGCAGCTTAGGCGGGACAGGGTTCAAGGAGCAGTTCTTC; V: TRBV11-2; D: TRBD1; J: TRBJ2-1; size: -
CDR3: CASSLKGAEAFF; DNA: TGTGCCAGCAGCTTAAAGGGAGCTGAAGCTTTCTTT; V: TRBV7-9; D: -; J: TRBJ1-1; size: -